A single TCR beta chain is shown here with its context. Its antigen is undetermined. This sample is part of a study of CD8+ T cells in alopecia areata. Study context: The study gave treated patients oral tofacitinib at 5 to 10 mg twice daily. Findings and caveats of the study: Sequencing of scalp samples also includes resident alphabeta T cells from normal skin.

The V gene's germline CDR1 is MGHDK and CDR2 SYGVNS. This CDR3 contains 17 residues. Trimming removed 6 bases at V and 8 bases at J, with 28 bases between. Treatment here: oral pan-JAK inhibitor, 5-10 mg twice daily. The authors extracted RNA and reverse transcribed it into cDNA as the sequencing template. Assay used: immunoSEQ multiplex PCR; TCRdb lists only in-frame clones, some missing. This sample has about 190,000 clones, with 64% found just once. The genes are TRBV25-1 and TRBJ1-2; no definite D call. This clonotype originated in a human donor with alopecia areata. The sequences come from CD4+ T cells sorted from blood, collected at week 4, from a patient treated with tofacitinib. Written as DNA, the CDR3 is TGTGCCAGCAGCGAGATGCTAGATTCCGGGATCCATCGCGGCTACACCTTC. This sequence encodes CASSEMLDSGIHRGYTF.